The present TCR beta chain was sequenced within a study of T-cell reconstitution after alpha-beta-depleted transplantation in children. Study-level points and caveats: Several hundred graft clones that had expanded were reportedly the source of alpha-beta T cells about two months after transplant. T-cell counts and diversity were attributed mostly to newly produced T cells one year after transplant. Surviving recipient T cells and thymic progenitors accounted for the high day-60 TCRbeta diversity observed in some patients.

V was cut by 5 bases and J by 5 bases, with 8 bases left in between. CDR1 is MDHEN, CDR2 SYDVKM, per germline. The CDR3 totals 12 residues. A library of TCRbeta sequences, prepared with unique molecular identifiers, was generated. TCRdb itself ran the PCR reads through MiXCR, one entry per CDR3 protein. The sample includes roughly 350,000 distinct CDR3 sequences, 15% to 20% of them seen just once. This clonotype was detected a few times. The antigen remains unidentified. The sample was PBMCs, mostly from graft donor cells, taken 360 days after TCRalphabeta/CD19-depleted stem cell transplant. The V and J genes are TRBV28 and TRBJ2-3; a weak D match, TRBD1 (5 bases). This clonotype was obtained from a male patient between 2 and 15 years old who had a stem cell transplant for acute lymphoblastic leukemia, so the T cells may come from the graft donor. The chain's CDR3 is CASSTQVDTQYF. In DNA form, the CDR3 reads TGTGCCAGCAGTACACAGGTAGATACGCAGTATTTT.